This T cell receptor beta chain was recorded in a study of technical replicates of blood from several donors. Measured with immunoSEQ multiplex PCR; TCRdb has only the in-frame clones, and not every one. The repertoire holds 60,000 to 80,000 clones, with 92% as singletons. There are 14 residues in the CDR3. CDR1 and CDR2 from the germline V gene are PRHDT and FYEKMQ (reference sequence). J gave up 2 bases and V 5 bases, and 5 bases lay outside the gene matches. This clonotype was sampled from a human donor in good health. Source material: T cells isolated from PBMCs. The V gene is TRBV13, the J gene TRBJ2-7, with 8 bases aligning to TRBD1. The CDR3 coding sequence is TGTGCCAGCAGCGAGAGGACAGGGACCTACGAGCAGTACTTC. Translation gives CASSERTGTYEQYF.